Listed here is a single TCR beta chain. The specificity of this receptor is unknown. Within one base of it there is no much larger clone, and no base qualities were kept. This sample was taken from a study of control samples from healthy donors and cancer patients (TCRdb year 2020). The CDR1 and CDR2 encoded by the germline V gene (reference sequence) are SEHNR and FQNEAQ. V and J are truncated by 0 bases and 5 bases respectively, leaving an intervening sequence of 16 bases. CDR3 length: 16 amino acids, cysteine to phenylalanine. Only the CDR3 DNA stays, 48 bases, in frame from base 1. The receptor library was made with the immunoSEQ multiplex PCR assay. Not all clones reach the TCRdb copy of this immuneACCESS table, which keeps in-frame sequences only. Checked studies attribute under half of the gap to unresolved V genes and leave the rest unexplained. Within this sample are 130,000 or so clones, with approximately 94% of them counted one time only. Around 13% of the sample is taken by the ten largest.

Sequencing was performed on blood. The chain was built from TRBV7-9 and TRBJ2-5; the D element might be TRBD1 or TRBD2, as each aligns at 5 bases. This receptor was taken from a man in his forties in good health. DNA sequence: TGTGCCAGCAGCTTAGCGCCCTACCGGGGCAACGAGACCCAGTACTTC. This translates into CASSLAPYRGNETQYF.